This T cell receptor beta chain was sequenced during a study of T-cell reconstitution after alpha-beta-depleted transplantation in children. Overall study results and limits: Recipient T cells and thymic progenitors that survived were the source of the high TCRbeta diversity seen at day 60 in some patients. Several hundred rapidly expanded clones from non-depleted graft cells reportedly supplied alpha-beta T cells about two months post-transplant.

CDR3 length: 16 residues. V was shortened by 2 bases and J by 1 base, with 11 bases between the two germline ends. CDR1 is SGHTA, CDR2 FQGNSA, per germline. For TCRbeta, the library was prepared with unique molecular identifiers. TCRdb re-derived calls from the PCR reads in MiXCR, one entry per CDR3 protein. This table holds under 750,000 distinct CDR3 sequences, under 30% found once. In this sample, this clonotype turned up many times. Its antigen is not known. V usage is TRBV7-2 and J usage is TRBJ2-2; possibly TRBD1 for D (5 bases). Sample: PBMCs, mostly from graft donor cells, taken 360 days after TCRalphabeta/CD19-depleted stem cell transplant. This TCR came from a boy less than two years old who had a stem cell transplant for acute myeloid leukemia, so the T cells may come from the graft donor. In nucleotides, the CDR3 is TGTGCCAGCAGCTTAAGGGGCAGGCAGAACACCGGGGAGCTGTTTTTT. This sequence encodes CASSLRGRQNTGELFF.